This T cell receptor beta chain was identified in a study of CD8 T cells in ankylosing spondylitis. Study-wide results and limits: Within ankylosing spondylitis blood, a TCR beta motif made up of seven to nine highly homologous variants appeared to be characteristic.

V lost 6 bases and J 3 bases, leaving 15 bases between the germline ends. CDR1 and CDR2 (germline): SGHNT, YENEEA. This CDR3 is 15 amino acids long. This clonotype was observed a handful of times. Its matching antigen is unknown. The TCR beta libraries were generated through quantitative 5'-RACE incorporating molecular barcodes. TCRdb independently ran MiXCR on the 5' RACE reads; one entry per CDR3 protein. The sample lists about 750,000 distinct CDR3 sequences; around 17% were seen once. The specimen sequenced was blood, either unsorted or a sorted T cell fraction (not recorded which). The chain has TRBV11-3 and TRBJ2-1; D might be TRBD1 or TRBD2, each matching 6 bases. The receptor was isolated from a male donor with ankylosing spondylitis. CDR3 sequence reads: CASRDHRGLYNEQFF. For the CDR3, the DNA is TGTGCCAGCAGGGACCACCGGGGGCTCTACAATGAGCAGTTCTTC. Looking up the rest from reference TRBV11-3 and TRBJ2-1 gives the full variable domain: EAGVVQSPRYKIIEKKQPVAFWCNPISGHNTLYWYLQNLGQGPELLIRYENEEAVDDSQLPKDRFSAERLKGVDSTLKIQPAELGDSAVYLCASRDHRGLYNEQFFGPGTRLTVL.